The sequence of this T cell receptor beta chain was determined in a study of blood T cells in healthy people across ages. Sample-barcoded 5' priming and a J-beta primer mix drove a second PCR of about 7 to 12 cycles. TCRdb used MiXCR to reprocess the 5' RACE reads, holding one entry per CDR3 protein. The table shows about 1.8 million distinct CDR3 sequences, with approximately 50% occurring only once. The CDR3 totals 14 residues. The ends were cut back, 0 bases at V and 8 bases at J, with 13 bases in the middle. Germline-derived CDR1 and CDR2 are LGHNA and YSLEER. V is TRBV4-3 and J is TRBJ1-2; a possible D gene is TRBD1 (5 bases). The clonotype was recovered from a middle-aged woman in good health. The source material was blood. The CDR3 bases are TGCGCCAGCAGCCAAGATTTAGGGACCCAGGGCTACACCTTC. Translated, it gives CASSQDLGTQGYTF.